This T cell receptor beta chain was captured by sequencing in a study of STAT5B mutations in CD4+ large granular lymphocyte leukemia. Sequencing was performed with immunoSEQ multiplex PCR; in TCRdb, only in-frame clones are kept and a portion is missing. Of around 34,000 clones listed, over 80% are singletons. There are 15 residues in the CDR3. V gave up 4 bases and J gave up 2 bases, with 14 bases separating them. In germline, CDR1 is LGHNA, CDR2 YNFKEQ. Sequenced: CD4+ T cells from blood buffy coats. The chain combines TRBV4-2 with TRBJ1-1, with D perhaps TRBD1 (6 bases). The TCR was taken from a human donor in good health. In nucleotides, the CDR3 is TGTGCCAGCAGCCTCCTCGGGGGCAAAAACACTGAAGCTTTCTTT. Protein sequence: CASSLLGGKNTEAFF.